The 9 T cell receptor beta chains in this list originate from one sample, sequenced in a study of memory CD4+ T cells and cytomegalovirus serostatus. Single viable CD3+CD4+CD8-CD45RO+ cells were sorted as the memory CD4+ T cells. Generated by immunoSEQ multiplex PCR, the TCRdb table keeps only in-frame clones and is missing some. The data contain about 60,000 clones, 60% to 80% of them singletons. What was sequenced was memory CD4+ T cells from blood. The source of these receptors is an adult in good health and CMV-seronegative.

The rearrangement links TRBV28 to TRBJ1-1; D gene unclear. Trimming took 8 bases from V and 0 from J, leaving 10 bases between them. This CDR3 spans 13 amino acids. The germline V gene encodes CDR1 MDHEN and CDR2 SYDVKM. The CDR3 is CASFGNMNTEAFF. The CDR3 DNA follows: TGTGCCAGCTTTGGGAACATGAACACTGAAGCTTTCTTT.

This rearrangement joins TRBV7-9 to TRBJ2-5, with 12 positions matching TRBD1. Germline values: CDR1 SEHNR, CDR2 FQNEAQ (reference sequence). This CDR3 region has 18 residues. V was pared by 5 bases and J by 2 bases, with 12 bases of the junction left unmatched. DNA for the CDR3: TGTGCCAGCAGCCCGCCGGGACAGGGGGCTGGGGGTCAAGAGACCCAGTACTTC. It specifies CASSPPGQGAGGQETQYF.

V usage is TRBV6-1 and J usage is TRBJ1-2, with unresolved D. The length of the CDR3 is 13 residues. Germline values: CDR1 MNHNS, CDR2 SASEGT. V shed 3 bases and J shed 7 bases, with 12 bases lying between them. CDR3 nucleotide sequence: TGTGCCAGCAGTGACCAACAGTCAAGTGGCTACACCTTC. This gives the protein CASSDQQSSGYTF.

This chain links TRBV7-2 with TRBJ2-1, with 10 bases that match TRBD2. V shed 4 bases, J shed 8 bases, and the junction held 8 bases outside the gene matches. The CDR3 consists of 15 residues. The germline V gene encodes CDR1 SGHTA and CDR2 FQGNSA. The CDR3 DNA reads TGTGCCAGCAGCTCAAGCGGGAGGGCCTTGGATGAGCAGTTCTTC. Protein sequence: CASSSSGRALDEQFF.

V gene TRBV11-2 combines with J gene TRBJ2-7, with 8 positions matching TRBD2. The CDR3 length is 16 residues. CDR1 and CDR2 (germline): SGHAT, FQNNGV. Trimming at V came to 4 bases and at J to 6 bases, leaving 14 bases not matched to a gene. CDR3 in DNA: TGTGCCAGCAGCTCCCCCCGTGGGGCGGGGGGTCGCGAGCAGTACTTC. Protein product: CASSSPRGAGGREQYF.

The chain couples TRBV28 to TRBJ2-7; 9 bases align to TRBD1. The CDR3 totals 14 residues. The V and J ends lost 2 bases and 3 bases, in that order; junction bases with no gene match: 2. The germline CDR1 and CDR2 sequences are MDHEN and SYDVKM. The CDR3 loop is CASSLVDRGYEQYF. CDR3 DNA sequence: TGTGCCAGCAGTTTAGTGGACAGGGGCTACGAGCAGTACTTC.

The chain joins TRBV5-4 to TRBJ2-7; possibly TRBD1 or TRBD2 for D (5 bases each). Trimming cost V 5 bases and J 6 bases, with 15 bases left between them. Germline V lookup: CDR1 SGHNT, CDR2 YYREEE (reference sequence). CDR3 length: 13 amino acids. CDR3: CASSPNPGSEQYF. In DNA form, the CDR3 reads TGTGCCAGCAGTCCGAACCCAGGGAGCGAGCAGTACTTC.

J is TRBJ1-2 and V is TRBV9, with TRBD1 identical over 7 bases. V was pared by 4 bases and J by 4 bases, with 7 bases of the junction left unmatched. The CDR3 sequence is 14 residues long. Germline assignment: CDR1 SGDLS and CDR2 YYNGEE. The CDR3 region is CASSRPGGGYGYTF. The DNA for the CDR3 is TGTGCCAGCAGCAGGCCAGGGGGAGGCTATGGCTACACCTTC.

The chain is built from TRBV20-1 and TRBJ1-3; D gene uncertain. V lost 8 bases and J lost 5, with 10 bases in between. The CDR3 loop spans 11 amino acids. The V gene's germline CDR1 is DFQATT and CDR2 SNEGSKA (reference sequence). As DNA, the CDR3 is TGCAGTACCAAATTTAGAAACACCATATATTTT. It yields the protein CSTKFRNTIYF.